The clone carrying this T cell receptor (beta chain) showed up many times. Isolating PBMCs gave at least 6.5 million of these cells per sample. The data belong to a study of blood T cells in healthy people across ages. Using a J-beta primer mix together with a sample-barcoded 5' primer, a second PCR was run for about 6 to 11 cycles. Sequencing recovered at least 3 million CDR3-containing paired-end reads from each sample. A single record per CDR3 protein comes from TCRdb applying MiXCR to the 5' RACE reads. Of 600,000 to 650,000 distinct CDR3 sequences listed, approximately 59% were seen once; the top ten hold around 37%. V shed 5 bases and J shed 2 bases, with 9 bases lying between them. Germline V lookup: CDR1 MDHEN, CDR2 SYDVKM. The CDR3 covers 13 residues.

The sequenced sample consisted of blood. The V and J genes are TRBV28 and TRBJ1-2; no clear D gene. This clonotype originated in a man aged 55-75 years in good health. CDR3 sequence reads: CASSPGRNYGYTF. The DNA of the CDR3 is TGTGCCAGCAGTCCCGGGAGAAACTATGGCTACACCTTC.